One sample yielded the 21 T cell receptor beta chains listed below, sequenced in a study of blood T cell repertoires in COVID-19. The data were produced by immunoSEQ multiplex PCR, yet TCRdb's version contains in-frame clones alone and is incomplete. The data show about 370,000 clones, roughly 92% seen once. Sequenced input: PBMCs or T cells enriched from blood (not recorded which). The receptors were sampled from a woman aged 35 to 49 who had been exposed to COVID-19.

The chain combines TRBV5-5 with TRBJ1-6, with a weak D call TRBD1 (5 bases). The CDR3 loop spans 16 amino acids. CDR1 is SGHKS and CDR2 is YYEKEE in the germline V gene (reference sequence). Trimming removed 4 bases from V and 0 bases from J, with 11 bases in between. The CDR3 coding sequence is TGTGCCAGCAGCCGGGACTGGAGCTCCTATAATTCACCCCTCCACTTT. The encoded protein is CASSRDWSSYNSPLHF.

V is TRBV7-9 and J is TRBJ2-5; perhaps TRBD2 as D (5 bases). This CDR3 comprises 14 residues. Looked up from germline, CDR1 is SEHNR and CDR2 is FQNEAQ (reference sequence). Trimming shortened V by 5 bases and J by 5 bases, and 15 bases separated the two germline ends. CDR3 nucleotide sequence: TGTGCCAGCAGCACCCGGACTGGGTGGGAGACCCAGTACTTC. As protein: CASSTRTGWETQYF.

This clone was seen a handful of times. The V gene is TRBV9, the J gene TRBJ1-4; TRBD1 aligns across 10 bases. Germline lookup yields CDR1 SGDLS and CDR2 YYNGEE. This CDR3 has 15 residues. J was trimmed by 7 bases and V by 4 bases; bases with no gene match: 7. The CDR3 nucleotides read TGTGCCAGCAGCCTACTGGGGACAGGGGCTGAAAAACTGTTTTTT. Its protein is CASSLLGTGAEKLFF. The complete variable domain, with remaining parts taken from reference TRBV9 and TRBJ1-4, reads DSGVTQTPKHLITATGQRVTLRCSPRSGDLSVYWYQQSLDQGLQFLIQYYNGEERAKGNILERFSAQQFPDLHSELNLSSLELGDSALYFCASSLLGTGAEKLFFGSGTQLSVL.

The rearrangement uses TRBV4-3 and TRBJ1-1; D is uncertain. The V end was cut by 1 base, the J end by 1 base, with 4 bases between. CDR3 length: 13 residues. Germline assignment: CDR1 LGHNA and CDR2 YSLEER. CDR3 DNA sequence: TGCGCCAGCAGCCAAGCCAGGAACACTGAAGCTTTCTTT. It encodes CASSQARNTEAFF.

Worth noting for this clone: Other DNA sequences of this sample code for an identical CDR3. The V gene is TRBV18, the J gene TRBJ2-7; TRBD2 aligns across 7 bases. The CDR3 spans 13 residues. CDR1 and CDR2 (germline): KGHSH, LQKENI. V was clipped by 2 bases and J by 6 bases; unmatched bases: 4. The CDR3 DNA sequence: TGTGCCAGCTCACCATTCAGGGAGGGCGAGCAGTACTTC. Protein: CASSPFREGEQYF.

V and J are TRBV3-1 (or the pseudogene TRBV3-2) and TRBJ2-7; a weak D match, TRBD1 (6 bases). Per the germline V gene, CDR1 is LGHDT and CDR2 is YNNKEL (reference sequence). The CDR3 length is 16 residues. Deletions cut 1 base from V and 0 bases from J, with 13 bases between. The CDR3 DNA sequence: TGTGCCAGCAGCCAAGTCAACAGGGCGAGCTCCTACGAGCAGTACTTC. Protein: CASSQVNRASSYEQYF.

The rearrangement links TRBV18 to TRBJ1-6; 7 bases are a match to TRBD1. After removal of 1 base from V and 8 bases from J, the junction contained 8 bases not matched to a gene. CDR1 and CDR2 from the germline V gene are KGHSH and LQKENI. The CDR3 is 16 residues long. The CDR3 loop is CASSPLPGGIDSPLHF. The CDR3 DNA is TGTGCCAGCTCACCACTGCCAGGGGGGATAGATTCACCCCTCCACTTT. Full variable domain (rest looked up from reference TRBV18 and TRBJ1-6): NAGVMQNPRHLVRRRGQEARLRCSPMKGHSHVYWYRQLPEEGLKFMVYLQKENIIDESGMPKERFSAEFPKEGPSILRIQQVVRGDSAAYFCASSPLPGGIDSPLHFGNGTRLTVT.

In its sample, this clone was seen once. The chain joins TRBV9 to TRBJ2-7; TRBD1 matches at 10 bases. The CDR3 is made up of 16 amino acids. The J segment lost 4 bases and the V segment lost 0 bases, leaving 7 bases of the junction unmatched. Germline V gene sequence: CDR1 SGDLS, CDR2 YYNGEE. CDR3 sequence reads: CASSVGLGTGAYEQYF. Here the CDR3 DNA reads TGTGCCAGCAGCGTAGGGCTCGGGACAGGGGCTTACGAGCAGTACTTC.

This chain uses TRBV7-9 with TRBJ2-5; possibly TRBD2 for D (5 bases). The CDR3 length is 14 residues. Germline CDR1 is SEHNR and CDR2 is FQNEAQ (reference sequence). The V and J ends lost 4 bases and 1 base respectively, with 10 bases between them. The CDR3 bases are TGTGCCAGCAGCTCCTCGGAGGTCCAAGAGACCCAGTACTTC. Encoded protein: CASSSSEVQETQYF.

The gene calls are TRBV7-9 and TRBJ2-7; 8 bases match TRBD1. V trimming: 5 bases; J trimming: 1 base; junction bases outside the gene matches: 13. Germline V CDR1 and CDR2: SEHNR, FQNEAQ (reference sequence). The CDR3 is made up of 17 amino acids. This chain's CDR3 is CASSIGLLRGLSYEQYF. As DNA, the CDR3 is TGTGCCAGCAGCATAGGGCTTCTCAGGGGGCTGTCCTACGAGCAGTACTTC.

The chain employs TRBV6-1 and TRBJ1-3; unclear D gene. V was pared by 1 base and J by 3 bases, with 7 bases between. The CDR3 extends over 14 amino acids. Germline values: CDR1 MNHNS, CDR2 SASEGT. CDR3 protein: CASSEGTRGNTIYF. The CDR3 nucleotides are TGTGCCAGCAGTGAAGGGACTCGTGGAAACACCATATATTTT.

This clone was detected only once. The CDR3 region has the DNA TGCAGCGTTGATTTGCACAGGTCACAGGATGGCTACACCTTC. Its protein product is CSVDLHRSQDGYTF. The rearrangement uses TRBV29-1 and TRBJ1-2, with D perhaps matching TRBD1 (5 bases). The CDR3 is made up of 14 amino acids. Between the trimmed V and J ends, which lost 3 bases and 6 bases, there was a span of 17 bases. Germline V gene data show CDR1 as SQVTM and CDR2 as ANQGSEA.

This chain uses TRBV19 with TRBJ2-1; the D gene is possibly TRBD2 (5 bases). The CDR3 has 15 amino acids. The V end was cut by 3 bases, the J end by 0 bases, with 9 bases between. Germline V CDR1 and CDR2: LNHDA, SQIVND (reference sequence). The CDR3 DNA reads TGTGCCAGTAGTATTGGTAGCGCCTCCTACAATGAGCAGTTCTTC. Protein sequence: CASSIGSASYNEQFF.

The chain employs TRBV19 and TRBJ2-1; perhaps TRBD2 as D (6 bases). From germline, CDR1 is LNHDA and CDR2 SQIVND (reference sequence). The ends were cut back, 7 bases at V and 6 bases at J, with 13 bases in the middle. The CDR3 runs to 13 residues. The chain's CDR3 is CASMRDSFNEQFF. CDR3 sequence (DNA): TGTGCCAGTATGAGGGACTCATTCAATGAGCAGTTCTTC.

The chain joins TRBV2 to TRBJ1-2; 7 bases line up with TRBD1. The CDR3 covers 16 residues. After removal of 8 bases from V and 8 bases from J, the junction contained 20 bases not matched to a gene. CDR1 SNHLY and CDR2 FYNNEI come from the germline V gene. CDR3 nucleotides: TGTGCCAGCCGAAAGATCAGGGACAGATCCTTAGGGGGCTACACCTTC. This codes for CASRKIRDRSLGGYTF.

The gene calls are TRBV4-3 and TRBJ1-1; no clear D gene. The CDR3 consists of 12 residues. CDR1 is LGHNA and CDR2 is YSLEER in the germline V gene. Trimming cost V 0 bases and J 7 bases, with 6 bases left between them. The CDR3, as DNA: TGCGCCAGCAGCCAAGATCTCGGTGAAGCTTTCTTT. This encodes CASSQDLGEAFF.

This chain joins TRBV19 and TRBJ1-1; D is undetermined. The CDR3 has 14 amino acids. V was trimmed by 7 bases and J by 6 bases, leaving 18 bases between them. The V gene's germline CDR1 is LNHDA and CDR2 SQIVND (reference sequence). Written as DNA, the CDR3 is TGTGCCAGTAATTTAGCGAACCGGAGGTCTGAAGCTTTCTTT. Protein sequence: CASNLANRRSEAFF.

The gene calls are TRBV19 and TRBJ2-7; D might be TRBD2 (5 bases). Trimming stripped 4 bases from V and 3 bases from J, with 13 bases between. Per germline, CDR1 LNHDA and CDR2 SQIVND (reference sequence). The CDR3 has 14 amino acids. CDR3 nucleotides: TGTGCCAGTAGTAGGTCCGGGGATTACTACGAGCAGTACTTC. Translated: CASSRSGDYYEQYF.

The chain employs TRBV27 and TRBJ2-3; 14 bases are a match to TRBD2. The CDR3 runs to 16 residues. Trimming took 5 bases from V and 4 from J; bases not matched to a gene: 5. CDR1 MNHEY and CDR2 SMNVEV come from the germline V gene (reference sequence). The CDR3, as DNA: TGTGCCAGCAGTCGGGGACTAGCGGGAGTTTCAGATACGCAGTATTTT. Translation gives CASSRGLAGVSDTQYF.

The V call is TRBV5-1, the J call TRBJ2-7; D is possibly TRBD2 (7 bases). Trimming cost V 4 bases and J 5 bases, with 13 bases left between them. The CDR3 is 13 residues long. CDR1 SGHRS and CDR2 YFSETQ come from the germline V gene. The CDR3 sequence is CASSRAGAHEQYF. CDR3 sequence (DNA): TGCGCCAGCAGCCGCGCGGGGGCTCACGAGCAGTACTTC.

The count of this clone is one. V is TRBV28 and J is TRBJ2-5; D remains ambiguous. V lost 7 bases, J lost 4 bases, and 13 bases lay in between. The germline CDR1 and CDR2 sequences are MDHEN and SYDVKM. This CDR3 has 13 amino acids. CDR3 bases: TGTGCCAGCACCCAAACGACGGGAGAGACCCAGTACTTC. This sequence encodes CASTQTTGETQYF.